This T cell receptor beta chain was identified in a study of beta chain features in type 1 diabetes. Study overall: Similarity in age, gender and cell yields was seen between patients and healthy donors. Study-level results: There were fewer insertions and more deletions at the VDJ junctions of type 1 diabetes patients.

This clone was seen more than once but under ten times. The target antigen is unknown. Trimming shortened V by 4 bases and J by 4 bases, and 17 bases separated the two germline ends. CDR3 length equals 15 residues. Germline CDR1 reads KGHSH; CDR2 reads LQKENI. The sequenced template was cDNA made from the entire isolated RNA. Here immunoSEQ multiplex PCR was the method, and the copy in TCRdb shows in-frame clones only, minus some. The sample gives hundreds of thousands of clones, about a sixth of which show up once; 0.023% is in the top ten. This chain uses TRBV18 with TRBJ2-7; TRBD1 is a possible D gene (6 bases). The TCR sequence derives from a woman aged 18-35 years in good health. The sample was naive CD4+ T cells from blood. This CDR3 is CASSLRQAKAYEQYF. CDR3 sequence (DNA): TGTGCCAGCTCACTGCGACAGGCCAAGGCGTACGAGCAGTACTTC.